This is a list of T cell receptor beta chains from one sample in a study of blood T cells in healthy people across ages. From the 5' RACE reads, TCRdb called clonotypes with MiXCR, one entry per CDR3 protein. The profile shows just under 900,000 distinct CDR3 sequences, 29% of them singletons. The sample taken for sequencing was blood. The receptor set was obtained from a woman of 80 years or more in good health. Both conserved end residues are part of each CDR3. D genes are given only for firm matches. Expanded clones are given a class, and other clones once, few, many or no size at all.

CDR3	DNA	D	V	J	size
CAISESNYGYTF	TGTGCCATCAGTGAATCAAACTATGGCTACACCTTC	NA	TRBV10-3	TRBJ1-2	many
CASPPTGSNQPQHF	TGTGCCAGCCCACCGACCGGTTCCAATCAGCCCCAGCATTTT	NA	TRBV18	TRBJ1-5	NA
CASSLRTGGARAPYGYTF	TGTGCCAGCAGCTTAAGGACAGGGGGCGCGCGGGCCCCTTATGGCTACACCTTC	TRBD1	TRBV7-2	TRBJ1-2	many
CASSSRVLPDTQYF	TGTGCCAGCAGTTCCAGGGTCCTCCCAGATACGCAGTATTTT	NA	TRBV28	TRBJ2-3	many
CSATPRENSPLHF	TGCAGTGCTACCCCCAGGGAAAATTCACCCCTCCACTTT	NA	TRBV20-1	TRBJ1-6	few
CASSLESQGANRELFF	TGTGCCAGCAGCTTAGAGTCACAGGGGGCAAACCGGGAGCTGTTTTTT	TRBD1	TRBV7-2	TRBJ2-2	NA
CASSRLTGGLAKNIQYF	TGTGCCAGCAGTCGCCTCACAGGGGGTTTAGCCAAAAACATTCAGTACTTC	TRBD1	TRBV6-6	TRBJ2-4	NA
CASSRGIGELFF	TGTGCCAGCAGCCGGGGAATCGGGGAGCTGTTTTTT	NA	TRBV12-3/TRBV12-4	TRBJ2-2	many
CSAKKLRGQGIRANVLTF	TGCAGTGCCAAGAAACTTCGGGGACAGGGTATCAGGGCCAACGTCCTGACTTTC	TRBD1	TRBV20-1	TRBJ2-6	many
CASSRDQGAEAFF	TGCGCCAGCAGCCGAGACCAGGGGGCTGAAGCTTTCTTT	TRBD1	TRBV5-1	TRBJ1-1	once
CASRPGPRDNQPQHF	TGTGCCAGCAGGCCGGGGCCCCGCGACAATCAGCCCCAGCATTTT	NA	TRBV6-2/TRBV6-3	TRBJ1-5	many
CASSQYNSPLHF	TGTGCCAGCAGCCAATATAATTCACCCCTCCACTTT	NA	TRBV28	TRBJ1-6	NA
CASSSGRVHTDTQYF	TGTGCCAGCAGTTCGGGCAGGGTTCACACAGATACGCAGTATTTT	NA	TRBV27	TRBJ2-3	few
CASSITLQGSANYGYTF	TGTGCCAGCAGCATTACACTACAGGGGTCCGCTAACTATGGCTACACCTTC	TRBD1	TRBV27	TRBJ1-2	many
CAVGGAGETQYF	TGTGCGGTCGGGGGGGCCGGGGAGACCCAGTACTTC	TRBD2	TRBV25-1	TRBJ2-5	NA
CASSQDHGAPSTDTQYF	TGCGCCAGCAGCCAAGATCACGGCGCTCCTAGCACAGATACGCAGTATTTT	NA	TRBV4-3	TRBJ2-3	many
CASSQRTGDPYEQYF	TGCGCCAGCAGCCAACGGACAGGGGATCCCTACGAGCAGTACTTC	TRBD1	TRBV4-1	TRBJ2-7	NA
CASSYPGSSSYNEQFF	TGTGCCAGCAGTTACCCGGGTTCGAGCTCCTACAATGAGCAGTTCTTC	NA	TRBV6-6	TRBJ2-1	many
CSAAQRSYGYTF	TGCAGCGCAGCCCAAAGGAGCTATGGCTACACCTTC	NA	TRBV29-1	TRBJ1-2	many
CAGSQSGAWGRGQYF	TGCGCCGGCAGCCAATCGGGGGCGTGGGGGCGGGGGCAGTACTTC	NA	TRBV4-3	TRBJ2-7	NA
CASRSAGTSVNEQFF	TGTGCCAGCAGATCCGCAGGGACTAGCGTCAATGAGCAGTTCTTC	TRBD2	TRBV7-9	TRBJ2-1	many
CASSWGRGFTDTQYF	TGTGCCAGCAGTTGGGGCAGGGGCTTCACAGATACGCAGTATTTT	NA	TRBV6-2/TRBV6-3	TRBJ2-3	few
CCARPWTSGSSNEQFF	TGCTGTGCTAGACCGTGGACTAGCGGGAGTAGCAATGAGCAGTTCTTC	TRBD2	TRBV20-1	TRBJ2-1	NA
CSARLGTVEELFF	TGCAGTGCTAGGCTAGGGACAGTTGAAGAACTGTTTTTT	TRBD1	TRBV20-1	TRBJ1-4	few
CSARDAGALSNQPQHF	TGCAGTGCTAGAGATGCAGGGGCCCTGAGCAATCAGCCCCAGCATTTT	NA	TRBV20-1	TRBJ1-5	many
CAISGAPLDRASGTEAFF	TGTGCCATCAGTGGGGCCCCCTTGGACAGGGCGAGTGGCACTGAAGCTTTCTTT	TRBD1	TRBV10-3	TRBJ1-1	many
CASSPQGGGGGALGKTQYF	TGTGCCAGCAGCCCCCAGGGAGGAGGCGGGGGGGCCCTGGGAAAGACCCAGTACTTC	TRBD2	TRBV7-2	TRBJ2-5	many